This T cell receptor (beta chain) stems from a study of T cell repertoires in cytomegalovirus infection. About the research overall: Selection of CMV epitopes for the study included recently identified HLA-C-restricted and well-studied HLA-B-restricted ones. Shared public TCR beta signatures pointed to both CMV infection and a matching HLA type.

This clonotype was counted a few times. Its antigen remains unknown. There are 11 residues in the CDR3. Trimming stripped 6 bases from V and 3 bases from J, with 6 bases between. Germline CDR1 MNHEY, CDR2 SMNVEV (reference sequence). Each CDR3 protein is one row after TCRdb ran MiXCR on the reads. The sample lists around 230,000 distinct CDR3 sequences, less than 50% occurring once. The sequence came from a human donor in good health (CMV status not recorded). Some clones in this sample may be carry-over from other donors' samples. The specimen was CD8+ T cells from cultured PBMCs, collected from culture after CMV antigen stimulation. The chain has TRBV27 and TRBJ2-7, with no clear D. The DNA of the CDR3 is TGTGCCAGCAGACAAAACTACGAGCAGTACTTC. Translating it yields CASRQNYEQYF.